This T cell receptor (beta chain) was identified during a study of T-cell memory formation after mild COVID-19. Study results and caveats: SARS-CoV-2 specificity was not confirmed for second-wave clones peaking on day 37. A second wave expanding day 15 to 37 was CD4+-biased; contracting clones were balanced.

Using constant-segment primers, 5'RACE produced TCR alpha and TCR beta cDNA libraries carrying sample barcodes and UMIs. MiXCR was run by TCRdb on the 5' RACE reads, yielding one entry per CDR3 protein. The sample includes hundreds of thousands of distinct CDR3 sequences, about 20% of them seen just once. This clonotype has at least ten counts. Its antigen is unknown. Looked up from germline, CDR1 is SGHRS and CDR2 is YFSETQ. Trimming removed 3 bases from V and 2 bases from J; junction bases left unmatched: 3. The CDR3 totals 14 residues. Sequenced material: PBMCs or a T cell subset sorted from them (not recorded which). This TCR was recovered from an adult woman who had mild COVID-19 (a few samples of this study predate the infection). Cell type and time point are not known. This rearrangement joins TRBV5-1 to TRBJ1-2; 8 nucleotides line up with TRBD1. CDR3 DNA: TGCGCCAGCAGCTCCACAGGGGGAAACTATGGCTACACCTTC. Translation gives CASSSTGGNYGYTF.